Listed below are T cell receptor beta chains from one sample, sequenced in a study of blood T cell repertoires in COVID-19. Libraries were prepared by immunoSEQ multiplex PCR; TCRdb keeps only in-frame clonotypes and omits some of them. The repertoire holds 350,000 or so clones, with roughly 87% as singletons. The material sequenced was peripheral blood. All receptors come from an older woman with COVID-19, enrolled during active disease. Each CDR3 is given with its conserved first and last residue. Each record gives: clone size, J gene, V gene, D gene, CDR3 length, CDR3 protein, CDR3 DNA. A D gene is named only where the DNA matches it firmly. Clone sizes are given selectively: once, few, many, or a class where the clone is expanded.

NA | TRBJ1-2 | TRBV9 | TRBD1 | 17 | CASSVAGTGVFRYGYTF | TGTGCCAGCAGCGTAGCGGGGACAGGGGTTTTTCGCTATGGCTACACCTTC
once | TRBJ1-1 | TRBV28 | NA | 15 | CASSLMGAWGNRAFF | TGTGCCAGCAGTTTGATGGGGGCATGGGGGAACCGAGCTTTCTTT
few | TRBJ2-2 | TRBV19 | NA | 14 | CASSLQGYTGELFF | TGTGCCAGTAGTTTACAGGGTTACACCGGGGAGCTGTTTTTT
NA | TRBJ1-2 | TRBV14 | NA | 13 | CASSLQQGYGYTF | TGTGCCAGCAGCCTCCAACAGGGCTATGGCTACACCTTC
once | TRBJ2-2 | TRBV30 | NA | 15 | CAWSVIWQGSGELFF | TGTGCCTGGAGTGTAATCTGGCAGGGCTCCGGGGAGCTGTTTTTT
NA | TRBJ2-1 | TRBV4-1 | NA | 15 | CASSTTGISYNEQFF | TGCGCCAGCAGTACTACAGGGATCTCCTACAATGAGCAGTTCTTC
NA | TRBJ2-5 | TRBV27 | TRBD2 | 15 | CASSGFSSGQETQYF | TGTGCCAGCAGTGGGTTCTCTAGCGGCCAAGAGACCCAGTACTTC
once | TRBJ2-3 | TRBV19 | TRBD1 | 15 | CASSTWTGVTDTQYF | TGTGCCAGTAGTACTTGGACAGGGGTCACAGATACGCAGTATTTT
NA | TRBJ1-1 | TRBV7-2 | NA | 14 | CASSLTGWGTEAFF | TGTGCCAGCAGCCTTACAGGGTGGGGCACTGAAGCTTTCTTT
NA | TRBJ2-2 | TRBV28 | TRBD1 | 16 | CASRPNRGKDGGELFF | TGTGCCAGCAGACCAAACAGGGGGAAGGATGGCGGGGAGCTGTTTTTT
NA | TRBJ2-7 | TRBV7-2 | TRBD1 | 15 | CASSSRQGPTYEQYF | TGTGCCAGCAGCTCCCGACAGGGGCCGACCTACGAGCAGTACTTC
NA | TRBJ1-1 | TRBV19 | TRBD1 | 14 | CASSSTGAGTEAFF | TGTGCCAGTAGCAGTACAGGGGCGGGCACTGAAGCTTTCTTT
NA | TRBJ1-1 | TRBV30 | TRBD1 | 13 | CAWAGQAGTEAFF | TGTGCCTGGGCGGGACAGGCGGGCACTGAAGCTTTCTTT
NA | TRBJ1-2 | TRBV6-6 | NA | 14 | CASSYGQSSFDYTF | TGTGCCAGCAGTTACGGACAGAGCTCCTTCGACTACACCTTC
NA | TRBJ2-3 | TRBV9 | TRBD2 | 16 | CASSGWAGGLPDTQYF | TGTGCCAGCAGCGGCTGGGCGGGGGGGCTCCCAGATACGCAGTATTTT
NA | TRBJ1-1 | TRBV5-1 | NA | 14 | CASSLELANTEAFF | TGCGCCAGCAGCTTGGAACTCGCGAACACTGAAGCTTTCTTT
few | TRBJ1-4 | TRBV7-2 | NA | 13 | CASTYMGGEKLFF | TGTGCCAGCACCTACATGGGGGGTGAAAAACTGTTTTTT
NA | TRBJ2-7 | TRBV2 | NA | 14 | CASSEEGAIHEQYF | TGTGCCAGCAGCGAGGAGGGGGCTATCCACGAGCAGTACTTC
once | TRBJ1-2 | TRBV28 | TRBD1 | 16 | CASSSRAGGLPYGYTF | TGTGCCAGCAGTAGTAGGGCAGGGGGCCTCCCCTATGGCTATACCTTC
NA | TRBJ2-5 | TRBV9 | NA | 13 | CASSVAMEETQYF | TGTGCCAGCAGCGTAGCCATGGAGGAGACCCAGTACTTC
NA | TRBJ2-1 | TRBV11-3 | NA | 11 | CASSLGQEQFF | TGTGCCAGCAGCTTAGGACAGGAGCAGTTCTTC
NA | TRBJ2-2 | TRBV19 | NA | 16 | CASSIGGGSYTGELFF | TGTGCCAGTAGTATAGGAGGGGGTTCATACACCGGGGAGCTGTTTTTT
NA | TRBJ1-6 | TRBV19 | NA | 14 | CASSMGALGSPLHF | TGTGCCAGTAGTATGGGGGCTTTGGGTTCACCCCTCCACTTT
NA | TRBJ1-2 | TRBV6-5 | NA | 13 | CASSSGTYYGYTF | TGTGCCAGCAGTTCCGGGACATATTATGGCTACACCTTC
NA | TRBJ1-6 | TRBV11-2 | NA | 15 | CASTTDSGGRSPLHF | TGTGCCAGCACCACCGACTCGGGAGGGCGATCACCCCTCCACTTT
NA | TRBJ1-2 | TRBV5-5 | NA | 14 | CASSLAQGSSGYTF | TGTGCCAGCAGCTTGGCCCAGGGGTCCTCAGGCTACACCTTC
NA | TRBJ2-2 | TRBV10-1 | NA | 12 | CASRGSIGELFF | TGCGCCTCCAGAGGGAGTATCGGGGAGCTGTTTTTT
NA | TRBJ2-3 | TRBV18 | TRBD1 | 16 | CASSTTGTASTDTQYF | TGTGCCAGCTCAACTACCGGGACAGCTTCCACAGATACGCAGTATTTT
once | TRBJ2-5 | TRBV15 | TRBD1 | 15 | CATSSRDRGGETQYF | TGTGCCACCAGCAGCCGGGACAGGGGGGGAGAGACCCAGTACTTC
NA | TRBJ1-2 | TRBV4-2 | NA | 16 | CASSHRTGKRGYGYTF | TGTGCCAGCAGCCATCGTACGGGGAAACGCGGCTATGGCTACACCTTC
few | TRBJ1-6 | TRBV18 | TRBD1 | 16 | CASSPRTGEYNSPLHF | TGTGCCAGCTCACCACGGACAGGGGAGTATAATTCACCCCTCCACTTT
NA | TRBJ2-7 | TRBV3-1/TRBV3-2 | TRBD1 | 14 | CASSHRDSSYEQYF | TGTGCCAGCAGCCACCGGGACAGTTCCTACGAGCAGTACTTC
few | TRBJ1-3 | TRBV19 | TRBD1 | 14 | CASSSQGSGNTIYF | TGTGCCAGTAGTTCACAGGGGAGCGGAAACACCATATATTTT
once | TRBJ2-2 | TRBV30 | NA | 11 | CAWRYIGELFF | TGTGCCTGGAGGTACATCGGGGAGCTGTTTTTT
NA | TRBJ1-2 | TRBV5-4 | TRBD1 | 15 | CASSPGQGIAYGYTF | TGTGCCAGCAGCCCGGGACAGGGGATTGCCTATGGCTACACCTTC
NA | TRBJ1-1 | TRBV18 | NA | 15 | CASSPIQALNTEAFF | TGTGCCAGCTCACCAATACAGGCATTAAACACTGAAGCTTTCTTT
NA | TRBJ1-2 | TRBV23-1 | NA | 14 | CASTRTGKNYGYTF | TGCGCCAGCACCAGGACGGGAAAGAACTATGGCTACACCTTC
NA | TRBJ1-3 | TRBV6-1 | NA | 16 | CASSEETRISGNTIYF | TGTGCCAGCAGTGAGGAAACTAGGATCTCTGGAAACACCATATATTTT
NA | TRBJ1-4 | TRBV21-1 | NA | 16 | CASRGGAGNGSGKLFF | TGTGCCAGCAGGGGGGGGGCTGGCAACGGGTCTGGAAAACTGTTTTTT
NA | TRBJ1-5 | TRBV9 | NA | 13 | CASSVDPVSAQHF | TGTGCCAGCAGCGTAGATCCTGTCTCGGCCCAGCATTTT
NA | TRBJ1-3 | TRBV28 | TRBD1 | 15 | CASSFGGGLGNTIYF | TGTGCCAGCAGTTTCGGAGGGGGCCTTGGAAACACCATATATTTT
NA | TRBJ1-2 | TRBV7-2 | TRBD1 | 15 | CASSLELRGHDGYTF | TGTGCCAGCAGCTTAGAGCTCAGGGGGCACGATGGCTACACCTTC
NA | TRBJ1-5 | TRBV4-1 | TRBD1 | 15 | CASSRGQMSNQPQHF | TGCGCCAGCAGCAGGGGACAGATGAGCAATCAGCCCCAGCATTTT
NA | TRBJ1-2 | TRBV27 | TRBD1 | 14 | CASSLGQGFYGYTF | TGTGCCAGCAGTTTGGGACAGGGGTTCTATGGCTACACCTTC
NA | TRBJ1-2 | TRBV6-5 | TRBD1 | 12 | CASSLTGTGFTF | TGTGCCAGCAGTCTCACCGGGACAGGGTTCACCTTC
NA | TRBJ1-5 | TRBV2 | NA | 15 | CASSFQTGSNQPQHF | TGTGCCAGCAGTTTCCAGACGGGGAGCAATCAGCCCCAGCATTTT
NA | TRBJ2-3 | TRBV5-5 | TRBD1 | 16 | CASSLWVGGAGDTQYF | TGTGCCAGCAGCTTATGGGTAGGGGGCGCGGGAGATACGCAGTATTTT
NA | TRBJ1-6 | TRBV2 | NA | 14 | CASNPTGGYSPLHF | TGTGCCAGCAATCCGACAGGAGGTTATTCACCCCTCCACTTT
NA | TRBJ2-1 | TRBV6-4 | NA | 14 | CASSFSTEDNEQFF | TGTGCCAGCAGTTTTAGCACGGAGGACAATGAGCAGTTCTTC
NA | TRBJ2-3 | TRBV19 | TRBD2 | 14 | CASRWGGSTDTQYF | TGTGCCAGTCGTTGGGGGGGAAGCACAGATACGCAGTATTTT
once | TRBJ1-1 | TRBV19 | TRBD1 | 16 | CASSLRGQGARTEAFF | TGTGCCAGTAGTCTGCGAGGACAGGGGGCGCGGACTGAAGCTTTCTTT
NA | TRBJ1-5 | TRBV6-6 | TRBD1 | 13 | CASSLQGAQPQHF | TGTGCCAGCAGCCTCCAGGGGGCTCAGCCCCAGCATTTT
NA | TRBJ1-2 | TRBV16 | NA | 15 | CASSPGGVIVYGYTF | TGTGCCAGCAGCCCTGGGGGGGTCATCGTCTATGGCTACACCTTC
NA | TRBJ1-2 | TRBV6-9 | TRBD1 | 14 | CASSGTETYYGYTF | TGTGCCAGCAGCGGGACAGAGACCTACTATGGCTACACCTTC